The 21 T cell receptor beta chains below come from one sample, sequenced in a study of T cell clones after liver transplantation. The assay was immunoSEQ multiplex PCR, and TCRdb's table has in-frame clones only and misses some. The sample carries 65,000 to 80,000 clones, 75% to 85% recorded once. Sequencing used CD4+ T cells from blood, obtained before liver transplant. The receptors derive from a human donor who received a liver transplant.

As concerns this clone: The germline gene is not matched at one end of the junction; a read error may be the cause. V is TRBV6-7 and J is TRBJ1-2, with D unresolved. TRBV6-7 is an ORF for which the function is uncertain. The CDR3 extends over 13 amino acids. The chain's CDR3 is CAAGGQEAYGYTF. The CDR3 bases are TGCGCCGCGGGAGGGCAGGAGGCCTATGGCTACACCTTC.

The rearrangement links TRBV5-1 to TRBJ1-2; TRBD1 is a possible D gene (5 bases). Germline CDR1 is SGHRS and CDR2 is YFSETQ. CDR3 length: 14 amino acids. The V end lost 0 bases, the J end lost 4 bases, and 10 bases lay between the germline ends. As DNA, the CDR3 is TGCGCCAGCAGCTTGGGTCCAGGGCCCTATGGCTACACCTTC. Translation gives CASSLGPGPYGYTF.

J is TRBJ2-5 and V is TRBV4-1, with 10 bases lining up with TRBD1. Trimming cost V 4 bases and J 2 bases; bases outside gene matches: 1. This CDR3 contains 14 residues. Germline CDR1 reads MGHRA; CDR2 reads YSYEKL. The CDR3 is CASSRTGGQETQYF. Written as DNA, the CDR3 is TGCGCCAGCAGCCGGACAGGGGGTCAAGAGACCCAGTACTTC.

The V and J genes are TRBV27 and TRBJ2-2; the match to TRBD2 covers 11 bases. CDR1 and CDR2 (germline): MNHEY, SMNVEV (reference sequence). The length of the CDR3 is 16 residues. V shed 4 bases and J 4 bases; nucleotides not matched to a gene: 5. Here the CDR3 DNA reads TGTGCCAGCAGTTCCCCGACTAGCGGGGCCACCGGGGAGCTGTTTTTT. It yields the protein CASSSPTSGATGELFF.

The chain recombines TRBV6-6 with TRBJ2-5, with 7 bases that match TRBD1. The CDR3 is 14 residues long. The junction had 5 bases not matched to a gene; V was cut back by 5 bases and J by 2 bases. From germline, CDR1 is MNHNY and CDR2 SVGAGI (reference sequence). In DNA, the CDR3 is TGTGCCAGCAGTCACAGGGGACCACAAGAGACCCAGTACTTC. Translation gives CASSHRGPQETQYF.

The V call is TRBV2, the J call TRBJ1-5; D may be TRBD1 (6 bases). Trimming shortened V by 9 bases and J by 3 bases, and 12 bases separated the two germline ends. The germline gives CDR1 SNHLY, CDR2 FYNNEI. The CDR3 length is 13 residues. The CDR3 loop reads CASRQVNNQPQHF. In DNA, the CDR3 is TGTGCCAGTCGACAGGTTAACAATCAGCCCCAGCATTTT.

V and J are TRBV7-6 and TRBJ1-2; 7 bases fit TRBD1. With V trimmed by 4 bases and J by 4 bases, 3 bases remained unmatched. Germline CDR1 SGHVS, CDR2 FNYEAQ. The CDR3 has 13 residues. DNA of the CDR3: TGTGCCAGCAGCTCGACAGGGAGCTATGGCTACACCTTC. Its translation: CASSSTGSYGYTF. Full variable domain (remainder filled in from reference TRBV7-6 and TRBJ1-2): GAGVSQSPRYKVTKRGQDVALRCDPISGHVSLYWYRQALGQGPEFLTYFNYEAQQDKSGLPNDRFSAERPEGSISTLTIQRTEQRDSAMYRCASSSTGSYGYTFGSGTRLTVV.

This chain joins TRBV9 and TRBJ2-2, with D maybe TRBD1 (5 bases). The CDR3 extends over 14 amino acids. V dropped 5 bases and J dropped 0 bases, with 8 bases sitting between them. CDR1 and CDR2 from the germline V gene are SGDLS and YYNGEE. In DNA, the CDR3 is TGTGCCAGCAGAAAGGGGTCGAACACCGGGGAGCTGTTTTTT. Encoded protein: CASRKGSNTGELFF.

The chain has TRBV19 and TRBJ1-4; 11 bases align to TRBD1. With 6 bases clipped from V and 0 bases from J, the junction kept 9 bases outside the gene matches. This CDR3 region has 18 residues. Germline CDR1 reads LNHDA; CDR2 reads SQIVND (reference sequence). The CDR3 protein is CASSPGQGARTTNEKLFF. The CDR3 DNA reads as TGTGCCAGTAGCCCTGGACAGGGGGCGCGAACAACTAATGAAAAACTGTTTTTT. Full variable domain (outside the CDR3, taken from reference TRBV19 and TRBJ1-4): DGGITQSPKYLFRKEGQNVTLSCEQNLNHDAMYWYRQDPGQGLRLIYYSQIVNDFQKGDIAEGYSVSREKKESFPLTVTSAQKNPTAFYLCASSPGQGARTTNEKLFFGSGTQLSVL.

By proportion, this clone is medium-sized. V is TRBV10-2 and J is TRBJ1-2; D is perhaps TRBD1 (6 bases). Trimming took off 0 bases at V and 6 bases at J, with 17 bases between the two ends. CDR1 is WSHSY and CDR2 is SAAADI in the germline V gene. This CDR3 contains 16 residues. The CDR3 region has the DNA TGCGCCAGCAGTGAGTCGATGAGGCAGGGGTGGCATGGCTACACCTTC. Translated: CASSESMRQGWHGYTF.

The CDR3 DNA reads as TGTGCCAGCAGCATCCTAGCGGGACGCGGATCGAGCGAGCAGTACTTC. Translating it yields CASSILAGRGSSEQYF. The V call is TRBV14, the J call TRBJ2-7; 9 bases are shared with TRBD2. CDR3 length: 16 residues. With V trimmed by 5 bases and J by 6 bases, 14 bases remained unmatched. Germline CDR1 SGHDN, CDR2 FVKESK.

This chain links TRBV28 with TRBJ1-1; tentative D call: TRBD1 (6 bases). This CDR3 is 14 amino acids long. V lost 11 bases to trimming and J lost 4 bases, with 20 bases between them. CDR1 and CDR2 from the germline V gene are MDHEN and SYDVKM. The CDR3, as DNA: TGTGCCGGGGGATCCGGGACATTGGCCACTGAAGCTTTCTTT. It codes for CAGGSGTLATEAFF.

The gene calls are TRBV2 and TRBJ2-7; TRBD2 agrees at 10 bases. CDR1 SNHLY and CDR2 FYNNEI come from the germline V gene. V shed 5 bases, J shed 2 bases, and the junction held 6 bases outside the gene matches. The CDR3 length is 15 residues. This chain's CDR3 is CASSYGLAEPYEQYF. DNA of the CDR3: TGTGCCAGCAGTTACGGACTAGCGGAGCCCTACGAGCAGTACTTC. Drawing the rest from reference TRBV2 and TRBJ2-7, the complete variable domain is EPEVTQTPSHQVTQMGQEVILRCVPISNHLYFYWYRQILGQKVEFLVSFYNNEISEKSEIFDDQFSVERPDGSNFTLKIRSTKLEDSAMYFCASSYGLAEPYEQYFGPGTRLTVT.

This clone appeared once. The same CDR3 can be traced to other DNA sequences in this sample. The chain combines TRBV28 with TRBJ1-2; 8 positions agree with TRBD1. The junction had 4 bases not matched to a gene; V was cut back by 5 bases and J by 5 bases. From germline, CDR1 is MDHEN and CDR2 SYDVKM. The CDR3 length is 13 residues. The CDR3 bases are TGTGCCAGCAGTCCTGGACAGGGTTATGGCTACACCTTC. Amino acids: CASSPGQGYGYTF.

The chain recombines TRBV27 with TRBJ2-2; D could derive from TRBD1 or TRBD2 (5 bases each). The ends were cut back, 5 bases at V and 6 bases at J, with 7 bases in the middle. Germline loops: CDR1 MNHEY, CDR2 SMNVEV (reference sequence). The CDR3 is 12 residues long. CDR3 DNA sequence: TGTGCCAGCAGTCCGGGACCCGGGGAGCTGTTTTTT. This gives the protein CASSPGPGELFF.

V gene TRBV28 combines with J gene TRBJ1-5; 7 bases match TRBD1. After removal of 11 bases from V and 5 bases from J, the junction contained 9 bases not matched to a gene. The length of the CDR3 is 13 residues. CDR1 and CDR2 (germline): MDHEN, SYDVKM. CDR3 protein: CAVNRDSDQPQHF. The CDR3 nucleotides read TGTGCCGTAAACCGGGACAGCGATCAGCCCCAGCATTTT.

This clone was seen only a few times. This chain connects TRBV29-1 to TRBJ2-5; D remains unclear. Germline V gives CDR1 SQVTM, CDR2 ANQGSEA. The V end was cut by 6 bases, the J end by 0 bases, with 11 bases between. The CDR3 is 13 amino acids. CDR3 protein: CSVVGQYQETQYF. As DNA, the CDR3 is TGCAGCGTCGTCGGGCAGTACCAAGAGACCCAGTACTTC.

This chain links TRBV19 with TRBJ2-5; 8 positions agree with TRBD1. The V gene end was trimmed by 9 bases and the J gene end by 2 bases; junction bases not matched to a gene: 2. Germline CDR1 is LNHDA and CDR2 is SQIVND (reference sequence). The CDR3 loop spans 12 amino acids. In DNA, the CDR3 is TGTGCCAGCGGACAGGGACAAGAGACCCAGTACTTC. Translated: CASGQGQETQYF.

This clone was found a few times. This chain connects TRBV9 to TRBJ2-2; possible D gene TRBD1, 6 bases. This CDR3 has 14 amino acids. The V gene lost 2 bases and the J gene lost 6 bases, with 11 bases spanning the gap. The germline CDR1 and CDR2 sequences are SGDLS and YYNGEE. The CDR3 spells CASSVTGNPGELFF. CDR3 nucleotides: TGTGCCAGCAGCGTTACAGGGAATCCCGGGGAGCTGTTTTTT.

The gene calls are TRBV5-1 and TRBJ2-7; tentative D call: TRBD1 (6 bases). Trimming stripped 5 bases from V and 3 bases from J, with 12 bases between. The CDR3 loop spans 13 amino acids. Germline V lookup: CDR1 SGHRS, CDR2 YFSETQ. The CDR3 protein is CASSPDSLYEQYF. The CDR3 DNA is TGCGCCAGCAGTCCGGACAGCCTCTACGAGCAGTACTTC.

V and J are TRBV2 and TRBJ1-2, with a tentative D call TRBD1 (6 bases). The V and J ends lost 7 bases and 6 bases respectively, with 15 bases between them. The germline gives CDR1 SNHLY, CDR2 FYNNEI. The CDR3 length is 13 residues. CDR3 region: CASTPQGTNGYTF. The CDR3 DNA reads TGTGCCAGCACGCCTCAGGGGACTAATGGCTACACCTTC.